The 27 T cell receptor beta chains given below trace back to one sample, sequenced in a study of early T cells in non-severe SARS-CoV-2 infection. TCRdb re-analysed the 5' RACE reads in MiXCR, keeping a single row per CDR3 protein. The profile shows over 90,000 distinct CDR3 sequences, over 9.5% of them singletons. This specimen was whole blood, taken at baseline. Source of these receptors: an adult who was a healthcare worker with PCR-confirmed SARS-CoV-2 infection or an uninfected control (not recorded which).

The chain employs TRBV27 and TRBJ2-5; 7 bases map to TRBD2. V shed 3 bases, J shed 7 bases, and the junction held 11 bases outside the gene matches. The CDR3 loop spans 15 amino acids. Per the germline V gene, CDR1 is MNHEY and CDR2 is SMNVEV (reference sequence). The CDR3 nucleotides read TGTGCCAGCAGTTTTGGAGGGGCTAGCGGTGGGACCCAGTACTTC. This gives the protein CASSFGGASGGTQYF.

This clonotype was seen ten or more times. This sequence joins TRBV29-1 and TRBJ2-2; D could derive from TRBD1 or TRBD2 (5 bases each). The CDR3 consists of 14 residues. Trimming took 8 bases from V and 0 from J, leaving 13 bases between them. Germline V gene data show CDR1 as SQVTM and CDR2 as ANQGSEA. The CDR3 protein is CSPAGTANTGELFF. CDR3 DNA: TGCAGCCCCGCCGGGACCGCGAACACCGGGGAGCTGTTTTTT.

This clonotype showed up just a few times. This sequence joins TRBV12-3 or TRBV12-4 and TRBJ2-3, with TRBD1 matching over 7 bases. V dropped 6 bases and J dropped 3; count of bases not matched to a gene: 3. The CDR3 length is 13 residues. CDR3 residues: CASRGQLTDTQYF. The CDR3 region has the DNA TGTGCCAGCAGGGGACAGTTGACAGATACGCAGTATTTT.

This clonotype was detected a few times. This rearrangement joins TRBV20-1 to TRBJ1-2; no firm D call. The CDR3 is 13 residues long. Trimming stripped 5 bases from V and 0 bases from J, with 10 bases between. Germline V gene sequence: CDR1 DFQATT, CDR2 SNEGSKA (reference sequence). CDR3 region: CSAGAKSNYGYTF. In DNA form, the CDR3 reads TGCAGTGCTGGAGCGAAATCTAACTATGGCTACACCTTC.

This clonotype was recorded at least ten times. The chain links TRBV3-1 to TRBJ2-7; possible D gene TRBD2, 5 bases. V was clipped by 4 bases and J by 4 bases, with 17 bases between them. The CDR3 runs to 15 residues. Germline CDR1 is LGHDT and CDR2 is YNNKEL (reference sequence). The DNA of the CDR3 is TGTGCCAGCAGCCCCCTTTCCAGCGGAGGATACGAGCAGTACTTC. Translation: CASSPLSSGGYEQYF.

There are a few counts of this clonotype. The chain couples TRBV6-2 or TRBV6-3 to TRBJ1-6; a weak D match, TRBD1 (5 bases). The CDR3 is made up of 20 amino acids. V lost 6 bases, J lost 0 bases, and 24 bases lay in between. In germline, CDR1 is MNHEY, CDR2 SVGEGT. In nucleotides, the CDR3 is TGTGCCAGCAGCACGCCAAACCGACAGCCTACTAGCTCCTATAATTCACCCCTCCACTTT. This encodes CASSTPNRQPTSSYNSPLHF.

In its sample, this clonotype was seen a few times. V and J are TRBV28 and TRBJ1-2, with 9 bases fitting TRBD1. The V gene end was trimmed by 6 bases and the J gene end by 7 bases; junction bases not matched to a gene: 15. Germline values: CDR1 MDHEN, CDR2 SYDVKM. The CDR3 contains 16 residues. CDR3 sequence (DNA): TGTGCCAGCAGCCGCGGGACAGGGATCTCTGTGGGTGGCTACACCTTC. Its translation: CASSRGTGISVGGYTF.

This clonotype was counted many times. The chain joins TRBV20-1 to TRBJ1-6; D gene uncertain. Trimming stripped 0 bases from V and 7 bases from J, with 16 bases between. Germline assignment: CDR1 DFQATT and CDR2 SNEGSKA (reference sequence). There are 16 residues in the CDR3. CDR3 DNA: TGCAGTGCTAGAGATCGTAGGTCCCTGGGAAATTCACCCCTCCACTTT. Amino acid sequence: CSARDRRSLGNSPLHF.

The chain has TRBV10-3 and TRBJ2-7; D unresolved. The germline CDR1 and CDR2 sequences are ENHRY and SYGVKD. CDR3 length equals 14 residues. V shed 0 bases and J shed 0 bases, with 6 bases lying between them. The CDR3 spells CAISESASSYEQYF. The CDR3 nucleotides are TGTGCCATCAGTGAGTCAGCAAGCTCCTACGAGCAGTACTTC.

The chain recombines TRBV10-3 with TRBJ1-2; 9 positions agree with TRBD1. The V and J ends lost 1 base and 5 bases, in that order; junction bases with no gene match: 5. The CDR3 runs 15 residues. Germline V gene sequence: CDR1 ENHRY, CDR2 SYGVKD. CDR3 in amino acids: CAISEFRDRDYGYTF. In nucleotides, the CDR3 is TGTGCCATCAGTGAGTTCCGGGACAGGGATTATGGCTACACCTTC.

V and J are TRBV7-2 and TRBJ2-1, with a tentative D call TRBD2 (5 bases). The CDR3 length is 14 residues. From germline, CDR1 is SGHTA and CDR2 FQGNSA. V was cut by 3 bases and J by 7 bases, with 13 bases left in between. CDR3 sequence: CASSFRASRNEQFF. In nucleotides, the CDR3 is TGTGCCAGCAGCTTTAGAGCTAGCCGAAATGAGCAGTTCTTC.

This chain joins TRBV30 and TRBJ2-3; weak D call: TRBD1 (6 bases). In germline, CDR1 is GTSNPN, CDR2 SVGIG (reference sequence). The ends were cut back, 3 bases at V and 5 bases at J, with 9 bases in the middle. This CDR3 region has 12 residues. The CDR3 nucleotides read TGTGCCTGGAGACGAGGGGGAGATACGCAGTATTTT. It yields the protein CAWRRGGDTQYF.

This sequence joins TRBV5-5 and TRBJ2-1; D might be TRBD2 (5 bases). The germline gives CDR1 SGHKS, CDR2 YYEKEE (reference sequence). Trimming cost V 4 bases and J 4 bases, with 15 bases left between them. CDR3 length: 15 amino acids. The CDR3 region is CASSNGRTAYNEQFF. The CDR3 DNA is TGTGCCAGCAGCAACGGACGGACTGCGTACAATGAGCAGTTCTTC.

This chain connects TRBV19 to TRBJ1-5; weak D call: TRBD1 (5 bases). The CDR3 sequence is 18 residues long. Germline assignment: CDR1 LNHDA and CDR2 SQIVND (reference sequence). Trimming took 4 bases from V and 3 from J, leaving 22 bases between them. CDR3 in amino acids: CASSKPGLFAVLNQPQHF. For the CDR3, the DNA is TGTGCCAGTAGTAAGCCGGGACTGTTCGCCGTACTCAATCAGCCCCAGCATTTT.

The table lists this clonotype with a few counts. J is TRBJ2-1 and V is TRBV14; D gene ambiguous. The CDR3 sequence is 15 residues long. Trimming removed 1 base from V and 0 bases from J, with 7 bases in between. Germline V gives CDR1 SGHDN, CDR2 FVKESK. The DNA for the CDR3 is TGTGCCAGCAGCCAAGTTTGGAGCTCCTACAATGAGCAGTTCTTC. This gives the protein CASSQVWSSYNEQFF.

This chain joins TRBV7-3 and TRBJ1-2; TRBD1 aligns across 7 bases. The length of the CDR3 is 15 residues. Germline V CDR1 and CDR2: SGHTA, FQGTGA. V trimming: 4 bases; J trimming: 2 bases; junction bases outside the gene matches: 7. Written as DNA, the CDR3 is TGTGCCAGCAGCTGGGACAGCGGGAGGAACTATGGCTACACCTTC. Translated, it gives CASSWDSGRNYGYTF.

This clonotype occurred many times. The chain is built from TRBV4-2 and TRBJ1-2; 9 bases align to TRBD1. The CDR3 is 13 residues long. The V segment lost 4 bases and the J segment 8 bases; nucleotides outside the gene matches: 5. CDR1 and CDR2 from the germline V gene are LGHNA and YNFKEQ. The CDR3 DNA follows: TGTGCCAGCAGCCCCCGACAGGGGGAGGGCTACACCTTC. Translation gives CASSPRQGEGYTF.

The chain links TRBV20-1 to TRBJ1-5; maybe TRBD1 (5 bases). Per germline, CDR1 DFQATT and CDR2 SNEGSKA (reference sequence). Trimming took 5 bases from V and 3 from J, leaving 11 bases between them. CDR3 length: 13 residues. The CDR3, as DNA: TGCAGTGCTTTTACAGGTTACAATCAGCCCCAGCATTTT. Its protein is CSAFTGYNQPQHF.

This clonotype was observed a few times. The chain carries TRBV5-1 and TRBJ2-1; 12 bases fit TRBD2. The CDR3 is made up of 17 amino acids. The junction had 11 bases not matched to a gene; V was cut back by 2 bases and J by 8 bases. Germline V lookup: CDR1 SGHRS, CDR2 YFSETQ. The CDR3, as DNA: TGCGCCAGCAGCTTAACAGGACTAGCGGGATACCGGGATGAGCAGTTCTTC. It translates to CASSLTGLAGYRDEQFF.

The chain carries TRBV20-1 and TRBJ1-4; 9 nucleotides align to TRBD1. V lost 1 base and J lost 8; bases outside the gene matches: 8. Germline-derived CDR1 and CDR2 are DFQATT and SNEGSKA (reference sequence). The CDR3 consists of 15 residues. The CDR3 spells CSARAPGQGGEKLFF. CDR3 DNA: TGCAGTGCTAGAGCACCGGGACAGGGTGGAGAAAAACTGTTTTTT.

This clonotype appeared many times. V usage is TRBV7-8 and J usage is TRBJ2-7; 11 bases are shared with TRBD1. Germline loops: CDR1 SGHVS, CDR2 FQNEAQ. The CDR3 totals 16 residues. After removal of 3 bases from V and 3 bases from J, the junction contained 7 bases not matched to a gene. The CDR3 DNA reads as TGTGCCAGCAGCTTTTTTGGGACAGGGGGAAGCTACGAGCAGTACTTC. It encodes CASSFFGTGGSYEQYF.

A few counts support this clonotype. In nucleotides, the CDR3 is TGTGCCAGCAGCTTGAAGTCCACCGGGGAGCTGTTTTTT. It specifies CASSLKSTGELFF. The chain employs TRBV11-3 and TRBJ2-2, with unresolved D. The V end lost 3 bases, the J end lost 4 bases, and 6 bases lay between the germline ends. Germline assignment: CDR1 SGHNT and CDR2 YENEEA. This CDR3 region has 13 residues.

Notes on this clonotype: It may be a read error: a sequence one base away is much more abundant. The chain links TRBV9 to TRBJ2-3; D possibly corresponds to TRBD1 (5 bases). The closer fit of TRBJ1-5 to the DNA end suggests the J call may be wrong. CDR3 size: 16 residues. Germline V gene lookup returns CDR1 SGDLS and CDR2 YYNGEE. The CDR3 is CASSLHKTSGGDTQHF. Written as DNA, the CDR3 is TGTGCCAGCAGCCTACATAAGACTAGCGGGGGAGATACGCAGCATTTT.

This clonotype came up many times. This chain joins TRBV15 and TRBJ1-5; D perhaps matches TRBD1 (5 bases). V gave up 0 bases and J gave up 5 bases, with 5 bases separating them. CDR1 LNHNV and CDR2 YYDKDF come from the germline V gene (reference sequence). This CDR3 has 13 residues. The CDR3 spells CATSRDRDQPQHF. CDR3 nucleotide sequence: TGTGCCACCAGCAGAGACAGGGATCAGCCCCAGCATTTT.

The chain links TRBV19 to TRBJ1-1; D may be TRBD1 (5 bases). Germline V gene lookup returns CDR1 LNHDA and CDR2 SQIVND (reference sequence). The CDR3 extends over 14 amino acids. Trimming left V 7 bases short and J 1 base short, with 13 bases between. Written as DNA, the CDR3 is TGTGCCAGTACCCTAGACAGCTGGAACACTGAAGCTTTCTTT. Protein sequence: CASTLDSWNTEAFF.

V usage is TRBV2 and J usage is TRBJ1-6, with D unresolved. Trimming stripped 8 bases from V and 7 bases from J, with 12 bases between. The CDR3 is 13 residues long. Germline values: CDR1 SNHLY, CDR2 FYNNEI. This CDR3 reads CASQIQENSPLHF. CDR3 DNA: TGTGCCAGCCAGATTCAGGAGAATTCACCCCTCCACTTT.

The CDR3 DNA is TGTGCCAGCAGCCCACTAGCGGGAGCCCCCTACAATGAGCAGTTCTTC. Its protein is CASSPLAGAPYNEQFF. V and J are TRBV9 and TRBJ2-1; 11 bases are shared with TRBD2. The CDR3 is 16 amino acids. Trimming removed 4 bases from V and 2 bases from J; junction bases left unmatched: 5. Germline assignment: CDR1 SGDLS and CDR2 YYNGEE.